This T cell receptor beta chain was found in a study of T cells in Graves' hyperthyroidism and ophthalmopathy. Study details: Peripheral blood specimens were obtained at initial diagnosis, prior to any treatment. Whole-study results and caveats: A model using 13 V-J features told ophthalmopathy apart from stable hyperthyroidism.

In this sample, this clonotype turned up a few times. What it binds is not known. It was RNA transcripts that yielded the amplified TCR beta CDR3 regions. An initial round of RT-PCR targeting the TCR CDR3 relied on the HTBI primer set. In TCRdb, the multiplex PCR reads were re-called with MiXCR into one record per CDR3 protein. The repertoire consists of 730,000 or so distinct CDR3 sequences, with around 20% occurring once and the leading ten covering 15% to 20%. Sampled blood dates from first hyperthyroidism diagnosis, and it precedes any ophthalmopathy symptoms. The CDR3 sequence is 14 residues long. Trimming pared 5 bases from V and 6 bases from J, leaving 14 bases between.

The receptor's source is a woman between 45 and 60 years old with Graves' hyperthyroidism that later progressed to Graves' ophthalmopathy. The V gene is TRBV12-3 or TRBV12-4, the J gene TRBJ2-1, with D possibly TRBD1 on 6 matching bases. Sequencing was performed on blood. The chain's CDR3 is CASSPGIQGNEQFF. Here the CDR3 DNA reads TGTGCCAGCAGTCCAGGGATACAGGGCAATGAGCAGTTCTTC.